These 19 T cell receptor beta chains were sequenced from one sample in a study of regulatory T cells in long-lasting Graves disease. Libraries of TCR beta came from iRepertoire HTBI primers plus Arm-PCR of CDR3 regions. Via MiXCR, TCRdb re-called the multiplex PCR reads, giving one row per CDR3 protein. The sample has 650,000 to 700,000 distinct CDR3 sequences, around 30% seen once. Time point reported: persistent/refractory GD, antithyroid drugs over 5 years with positive TRAb. PBMC RNA was the source of the TCR library. The material sequenced was peripheral blood mononuclear cells (PBMCs), taken when the disease was refractory, from a patient treated with antithyroid drugs. These receptors originate from a female donor with Graves disease.

This rearrangement joins TRBV27 to TRBJ2-5; 8 bases line up with TRBD1. Germline CDR1 MNHEY, CDR2 SMNVEV (reference sequence). V lost 5 bases to trimming and J lost 2 bases; unmatched junction nucleotides: 10. CDR3 length: 16 residues. CDR3 nucleotide sequence: TGTGCCAGCAGTCCCAGACAGGGGAGAGGACAAGAGACCCAGTACTTC. Translation gives CASSPRQGRGQETQYF.

V gene TRBV2 combines with J gene TRBJ2-7; possible D gene TRBD2, 6 bases. Trimming left V 0 bases short and J 2 bases short, with 23 bases between. The CDR3 runs to 19 residues. Looked up from germline, CDR1 is SNHLY and CDR2 is FYNNEI. The CDR3 here is CASSEALPRWEAPAYEQYF. CDR3 DNA sequence: TGTGCCAGCAGTGAAGCGCTTCCTCGGTGGGAGGCCCCGGCCTACGAGCAGTACTTC.

This clonotype was picked up many times. V usage is TRBV7-2 and J usage is TRBJ1-1; perhaps TRBD1 as D (5 bases). V lost 2 bases and J 7 bases, leaving 17 bases between the germline ends. The CDR3 consists of 15 residues. Germline CDR1 SGHTA, CDR2 FQGNSA. This chain's CDR3 is CASSLQGFSIGEAFF. Written as DNA, the CDR3 is TGTGCCAGCAGCTTACAGGGTTTTAGCATCGGTGAAGCTTTCTTT.

This chain links TRBV30 with TRBJ1-6; D unclear. V was shortened by 8 bases and J by 0 bases, with 14 bases between the two germline ends. CDR1 and CDR2 (germline): GTSNPN, SVGIG (reference sequence). CDR3 size: 15 residues. This CDR3 is CAVTQGSSYNSPLHF. CDR3 coding DNA: TGTGCCGTGACCCAAGGGAGCTCCTATAATTCACCCCTCCACTTT.

The table lists this clonotype with many counts. This chain links TRBV20-1 with TRBJ1-1, with D hard to call. This CDR3 is 12 amino acids long. The germline gives CDR1 DFQATT, CDR2 SNEGSKA (reference sequence). V was trimmed by 3 bases and J by 1 base, leaving 6 bases between them. The CDR3 DNA sequence: TGCAGTGCTAGTAGGGAGAACACTGAAGCTTTCTTT. Its translation is CSASRENTEAFF.

The gene calls are TRBV29-1 and TRBJ1-2, with 10 bases matching TRBD1. This CDR3 contains 14 residues. Germline V gene sequence: CDR1 SQVTM, CDR2 ANQGSEA. Trimming at V came to 3 bases and at J to 3 bases, leaving 4 bases not matched to a gene. CDR3 region: CSVDRQGAYYGYTF. DNA for the CDR3: TGCAGCGTTGATCGACAGGGGGCTTACTATGGCTACACCTTC.

A single count supports this clonotype. The chain recombines TRBV5-1 with TRBJ2-2; D remains unclear. V dropped 9 bases and J dropped 3 bases, with 12 bases sitting between them. The V gene's germline CDR1 is SGHRS and CDR2 YFSETQ. The length of the CDR3 is 13 residues. CDR3 sequence: CATRVRDTGELFF. In nucleotides, the CDR3 is TGCGCCACACGGGTTAGGGACACCGGGGAGCTGTTTTTT.

The genes are TRBV25-1 and TRBJ2-5; D is ambiguous. Trimming left V 2 bases short and J 5 bases short, with 15 bases between. Germline V lookup: CDR1 MGHDK, CDR2 SYGVNS. This CDR3 has 15 residues. This CDR3 reads CASSEGIGDLETQYF. CDR3 DNA sequence: TGTGCCAGCAGTGAAGGCATAGGAGATTTGGAGACCCAGTACTTC.

The chain is built from TRBV13 and TRBJ2-7; weak D call: TRBD1 (6 bases). V lost 3 bases to trimming and J lost 6 bases, with 15 bases between them. The CDR3 loop spans 14 amino acids. From germline, CDR1 is PRHDT and CDR2 FYEKMQ (reference sequence). Here the CDR3 reads CASSFGGSLLEQYF. The CDR3 DNA is TGTGCCAGCAGCTTTGGGGGCTCGCTTCTCGAGCAGTACTTC.

The rearrangement links TRBV12-5 to TRBJ1-2; weak D call: TRBD1 (6 bases). With 0 bases removed from V and 0 bases from J, the gap between germline ends came to 11 bases. CDR1 and CDR2 (germline): LGHNT, FRNRAP. CDR3 length equals 16 residues. CDR3 DNA sequence: TGTGCTAGTGGTTTGGTACGGGGGGCAACTAACTATGGCTACACCTTC. It specifies CASGLVRGATNYGYTF.

The chain has TRBV12-5 and TRBJ2-7; 7 bases map to TRBD1. J was trimmed by 6 bases and V by 5 bases; bases with no gene match: 13. Germline V gene sequence: CDR1 LGHNT, CDR2 FRNRAP. CDR3 length: 15 amino acids. CDR3 loop: CASGQRAGGLGEQYF. The CDR3 coding sequence is TGTGCTAGTGGTCAACGGGCAGGGGGATTAGGCGAGCAGTACTTC. Supplemented by reference TRBV12-5 and TRBJ2-7, the full variable domain reads DARVTQTPRHKVTEMGQEVTMRCQPILGHNTVFWYRQTMMQGLELLAYFRNRAPLDDSGMPKDRFSAEMPDATLATLKIQPSEPRDSAVYFCASGQRAGGLGEQYFGPGTRLTVT.

This clonotype was seen repeatedly, ten times or more. The chain links TRBV12-3 or TRBV12-4 to TRBJ1-2, with unresolved D. V dropped 5 bases and J dropped 8 bases, with 12 bases sitting between them. This CDR3 contains 12 residues. The CDR3 region is CASSRLAGGYTF. CDR3 DNA: TGTGCCAGCAGTCGTCTTGCGGGAGGCTACACCTTC.

The rearrangement joins TRBV29-1 to TRBJ1-1; a weak D match, TRBD1 (6 bases). CDR3 size: 14 residues. V shed 7 bases and J shed 5 bases, with 20 bases lying between them. Looked up from germline, CDR1 is SQVTM and CDR2 is ANQGSEA. The CDR3 region is CSAISTGWGTEAFF. The CDR3, as DNA: TGCAGCGCTATAAGTACAGGGTGGGGGACTGAAGCTTTCTTT.

The rearrangement joins TRBV6-5 to TRBJ1-4; no firm D call. The germline CDR1 and CDR2 sequences are MNHEY and SVGAGI. The CDR3 is made up of 14 amino acids. The ends were cut back, 6 bases at V and 4 bases at J, with 12 bases in the middle. The CDR3 bases are TGTGCCAGCAGCTTAGGGCCGAATAATGAAAAACTGTTTTTT. It yields the protein CASSLGPNNEKLFF.

Note on this clonotype: A much larger clone is a single base away; this may be a read error. The V call is TRBV6-1, the J call TRBJ1-2; no reliable D call. There are 13 residues in the CDR3. The germline V gene has CDR1 MNHNS and CDR2 SASEGT. This chain's CDR3 is CATLAPAGYGHTF. CDR3 in DNA: TGTGCCACCCTTGCCCCTGCGGGCTATGGCCACACCTTC.

This clonotype was observed many times. The chain uses TRBV2 and TRBJ1-1; D might be TRBD1 (6 bases). Germline CDR1 is SNHLY and CDR2 is FYNNEI. V was trimmed by 7 bases and J by 2 bases, leaving 11 bases between them. The CDR3 is made up of 13 amino acids. CDR3 loop: CASTRGRNTEAFF. In DNA form, the CDR3 reads TGTGCCAGCACCAGGGGCCGAAACACTGAAGCTTTCTTT. Complete variable domain (other parts from reference TRBV2 and TRBJ1-1): EPEVTQTPSHQVTQMGQEVILRCVPISNHLYFYWYRQILGQKVEFLVSFYNNEISEKSEIFDDQFSVERPDGSNFTLKIRSTKLEDSAMYFCASTRGRNTEAFFGQGTRLTVV.

This clonotype has at least ten counts. At one of its ends the junction is not consistent with the germline gene, which may arise from a read error. This sequence joins TRBV12-3 or TRBV12-4 and TRBJ2-7; D gene uncertain. The CDR3 spans 11 residues. The CDR3 here is CASSLNHGLRF. DNA for the CDR3: TGTGCCAGCAGTTTAAATCACGGCCTGCGGTTC.

This rearrangement joins TRBV6-1 to TRBJ1-2, with D maybe TRBD1 (5 bases). Per the germline V gene, CDR1 is MNHNS and CDR2 is SASEGT. Trimming removed 4 bases at V and 4 bases at J, with 16 bases between. CDR3 length: 15 residues. CDR3 nucleotides: TGTGCCAGCAGTGGTGCAACAGGAGGGCGCTATGGCTACACCTTC. Translation gives CASSGATGGRYGYTF.

This clonotype showed up many times. The chain employs TRBV2 and TRBJ1-4; TRBD1 might be the D (6 bases). CDR1 is SNHLY and CDR2 is FYNNEI in the germline V gene. V lost 6 bases and J 8 bases, leaving 10 bases between the germline ends. There are 12 residues in the CDR3. Written as DNA, the CDR3 is TGTGCCAGCAGCACAGGGAGCGAAAAACTGTTTTTT. It encodes CASSTGSEKLFF.